Shown below are 4 T cell receptor beta chains from a single sample sequenced in a study of blood T cell repertoires in COVID-19. Measured with immunoSEQ multiplex PCR; TCRdb has only the in-frame clones, and not every one. This table holds some 460,000 clones, around 90% found once. Sequenced input: PBMCs or T cells enriched from blood (not recorded which). Source of these receptors: a woman aged 18-29 years who had recovered from COVID-19.

The rearrangement links TRBV29-1 to TRBJ1-2; 8 nucleotides line up with TRBD1. The junction had 12 bases not matched to a gene; V was cut back by 7 bases and J by 8 bases. The CDR3 contains 13 residues. Germline loops: CDR1 SQVTM, CDR2 ANQGSEA. The CDR3 DNA follows: TGCAGCGGCACAAAAGGGACAGGCAACGGCTACACCTTC. Its translation is CSGTKGTGNGYTF.

The chain is built from TRBV3-1 (or the pseudogene TRBV3-2) and TRBJ1-3, with D tentatively TRBD1 (5 bases). The germline CDR1 and CDR2 sequences are LGHDT and YNNKEL (reference sequence). CDR3 length: 18 residues. Deletions cut 4 bases from V and 0 bases from J, with 19 bases between. CDR3 in amino acids: CASSLPESGASSGNTIYF. For the CDR3, the DNA is TGTGCCAGCAGCCTCCCTGAAAGCGGGGCGAGCTCTGGAAACACCATATATTTT.

The chain has TRBV30 and TRBJ1-1; possibly TRBD1 for D (6 bases). V lost 4 bases and J 5 bases, leaving 17 bases between the germline ends. Per the germline V gene, CDR1 is GTSNPN and CDR2 is SVGIG (reference sequence). The CDR3 is made up of 14 amino acids. CDR3 in DNA: TGTGCCTGGAATAGGGGGGGGCTTGTGACTGAAGCTTTCTTT. Its translation: CAWNRGGLVTEAFF.

The V and J genes are TRBV12-3 or TRBV12-4 and TRBJ2-3; D is unresolved. V dropped 3 bases and J dropped 6 bases, with 7 bases sitting between them. This CDR3 has 12 residues. The CDR3 loop reads CASSLVADTQYF. In nucleotides, the CDR3 is TGTGCCAGCAGTTTGGTAGCTGATACGCAGTATTTT.